This TCR beta chain was captured by sequencing in a study of neurological immune-mediated disorders. This clonotype was detected ten times or more. V lost 3 bases, J lost 4 bases, and 8 bases stayed unmatched. This CDR3 is built from 16 residues. The authors made cDNA by 5'RACE with 10-nucleotide random UMIs. TCRdb fed the 5' RACE reads into MiXCR, producing one record per CDR3 protein. Of over 35,000 distinct CDR3 sequences in the sample, around 2.5% were seen once. Sequenced sample: PBMCs. This receptor was identified in a young man with multiple sclerosis. The gene calls are TRBV12-3 or TRBV12-4 and TRBJ2-2, with TRBD1 matching 7 bases. CDR3 nucleotides: TGTGCCAGCAGTTTCGACCTAGGGGGCTCCACCGGGGAGCTGTTTTTT. Protein: CASSFDLGGSTGELFF.